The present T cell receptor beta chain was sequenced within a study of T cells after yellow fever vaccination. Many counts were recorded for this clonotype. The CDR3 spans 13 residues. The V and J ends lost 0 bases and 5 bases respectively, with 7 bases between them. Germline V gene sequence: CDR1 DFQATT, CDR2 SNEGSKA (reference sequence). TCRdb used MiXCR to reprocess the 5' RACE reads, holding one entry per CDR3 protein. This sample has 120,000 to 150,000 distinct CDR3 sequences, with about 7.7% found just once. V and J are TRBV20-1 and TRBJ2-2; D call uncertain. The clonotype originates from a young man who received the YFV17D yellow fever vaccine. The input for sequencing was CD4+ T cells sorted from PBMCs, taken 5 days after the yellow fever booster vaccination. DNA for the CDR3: TGCAGTGCTAGAGATCTGGGGACCGGGGAGCTGTTTTTT. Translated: CSARDLGTGELFF.